Listed below are T cell receptor beta chains from one sample, sequenced in a study of OX40 agonist ivuxolimab in advanced cancers. Measured with immunoSEQ multiplex PCR; TCRdb has only the in-frame clones, and not every one. The sample shows roughly 30,000 clones, 80% to 90% of them seen only once. The source was CD4+ or CD8+ T cells sorted from blood, collected in a trial of the OX40 agonist ivuxolimab. The origin of the receptors is an adult with an advanced solid tumor such as melanoma, head and neck, liver or kidney cancer. CDR3s include the opening cysteine and the closing phenylalanine or tryptophan. The order of the fields is clone size, J gene, D gene, V gene, CDR3 protein, CDR3 DNA. D genes are given only for firm matches. Expanded clones get a size class; other rows say once, few or many, or leave the size out.

. TRBJ1-1 TRBD1 TRBV5-1 CASSIGQGTTEAFF TGCGCCAGCAGCATCGGACAGGGTACGACTGAAGCTTTCTTT
. TRBJ1-1 . TRBV27 CASSLGLANTEAFF TGTGCCAGCAGTTTAGGGCTGGCAAACACTGAAGCTTTCTTT
. TRBJ1-5 TRBD1 TRBV5-7 CASSWGTGGNQPQHF TGTGCCAGCAGCTGGGGGACAGGGGGCAATCAGCCCCAGCATTTT
. TRBJ2-6 . TRBV27 CASSLRYSLDGANVLTF TGTGCCAGCAGTTTAAGATACAGCCTGGATGGGGCCAACGTCCTGACTTTC
. TRBJ1-5 TRBD1 TRBV10-3 CGTDREGSNQPQHF TGTGGAACAGACAGGGAGGGGAGCAATCAGCCCCAGCATTTT
few TRBJ1-1 . TRBV28 CASRPGGLNTEAFF TGTGCCAGCAGGCCCGGGGGACTGAACACTGAAGCTTTCTTT
. TRBJ2-3 . TRBV6-5 CASSYLLSDTQYF TGTGCCAGCAGTTACTTACTATCAGATACGCAGTATTTT
. TRBJ2-3 . TRBV27 CASSFGGAPTDTQYF TGTGCCAGCAGTTTTGGCGGAGCCCCCACAGATACGCAGTATTTT
. TRBJ2-1 TRBD2 TRBV19 CASSTTSGAYNEQFF TGTGCCAGTAGTACGACTAGCGGGGCATACAATGAGCAGTTCTTC
. TRBJ2-3 . TRBV11-2 CASSLEFQSTDTQYF TGTGCCAGCAGCTTAGAGTTCCAGTCCACAGATACGCAGTATTTT
. TRBJ2-5 TRBD1 TRBV4-1 CASSHAWTGEETQYF TGCGCCAGCAGCCATGCCTGGACAGGGGAGGAGACCCAGTACTTC
. TRBJ2-2 TRBD1 TRBV6-5 CASSLTGQVPGELFF TGTGCCAGCAGCCTTACTGGACAGGTCCCCGGGGAGCTGTTTTTT
. TRBJ1-4 TRBD1 TRBV4-1 CASRSTGTGKPTNEKLFF TGCGCCAGCAGATCTACCGGGACAGGGAAGCCAACTAATGAAAAACTGTTTTTT
. TRBJ2-2 TRBD1 TRBV7-9 CASRQPGQGYTGELFF TGTGCCAGCAGACAACCGGGACAGGGTTACACCGGGGAGCTGTTTTTT
. TRBJ2-7 . TRBV7-6 CASSRKTGSSYEQYF TGTGCCAGCAGCCGGAAGACAGGATCGTCCTACGAGCAGTACTTC
few TRBJ2-2 . TRBV7-8 CASSLGEELFF TGTGCCAGCAGCTTAGGGGAGGAGCTGTTTTTT
. TRBJ2-7 . TRBV27 CASSRPKQYF TGTGCCAGCAGTCGTCCCAAGCAGTACTTC
. TRBJ1-1 . TRBV4-2 CASSQYSRGRNTEAFF TGTGCCAGCAGCCAATACTCCAGGGGTAGGAACACTGAAGCTTTCTTT
. TRBJ1-2 . TRBV27 CASSFGLNYGYTF TGTGCCAGCAGTTTTGGACTCAACTATGGCTACACCTTC
. TRBJ2-3 . TRBV9 CASSVAWRPDTQYF TGTGCCAGCAGCGTAGCCTGGCGCCCAGATACGCAGTATTTT
few TRBJ1-5 . TRBV28 CASSFRRELNQPQHF TGTGCCAGCAGTTTCCGACGGGAGCTCAATCAGCCCCAGCATTTT
. TRBJ2-1 . TRBV27 CASSFAGTYNEQFF TGTGCCAGCAGTTTTGCAGGGACCTACAATGAGCAGTTCTTC
once TRBJ2-3 . TRBV7-6 CASSPPISGTYYTDTQYF TGTGCCAGCAGCCCTCCTATCTCCGGGACTTACTACACAGATACGCAGTATTTT
. TRBJ2-5 TRBD2 TRBV28 CASSLLGLAETQYF TGTGCCAGCAGTTTATTAGGACTAGCGGAGACCCAGTACTTC
. TRBJ2-2 . TRBV9 CASSSRDLGELFF TGTGCCAGCAGCTCCCGGGACTTGGGGGAGCTGTTTTTT
. TRBJ2-5 TRBD2 TRBV7-2 CASSGRLLAGTIQETQYF TGTGCCAGCAGCGGTAGGCTTTTAGCGGGCACAATTCAAGAGACCCAGTACTTC
. TRBJ1-6 . TRBV5-6 CASSLKRANSPLHF TGTGCCAGCAGCTTGAAACGTGCTAATTCACCCCTCCACTTT
. TRBJ2-7 . TRBV9 CASSVVGHSNEQYF TGTGCCAGCAGCGTAGTTGGCCATTCTAACGAGCAGTACTTC
. TRBJ2-1 . TRBV7-3 CASSLTSGYNEQFF TGTGCCAGCAGCTTAACTAGCGGCTACAATGAGCAGTTCTTC
. TRBJ1-1 . TRBV4-2 CASSLKGKSEAFF TGTGCCAGCAGCTTGAAAGGCAAAAGTGAAGCTTTCTTT
. TRBJ2-3 . TRBV6-6 CASSYSATDTQYF TGTGCCAGCAGTTACTCTGCGACAGATACGCAGTATTTT
. TRBJ2-7 . TRBV6-1 CASSVRTVSYEQYF TGTGCCAGCAGTGTACGGACAGTCTCCTACGAGCAGTACTTC
once TRBJ2-3 TRBD2 TRBV6-4 CASSFAPTGTSFPSTDTQYF TGTGCCAGCAGTTTTGCCCCCACCGGGACTAGCTTCCCTAGCACAGATACGCAGTATTTT
large TRBJ2-7 . TRBV7-9 CASSEAPYEQYF TGTGCCAGCAGCGAAGCACCCTACGAGCAGTACTTC
. TRBJ2-7 . TRBV30 CAWSALYEQYF TGTGCCTGGAGTGCCCTGTACGAGCAGTACTTC
. TRBJ2-7 . TRBV27 CASSLDGVVDEQYF TGTGCCAGCAGTCTGGACGGGGTGGTGGACGAGCAGTACTTC
. TRBJ1-6 TRBD1 TRBV4-2 CASSQDGTGAGRVPLHF TGTGCCAGCAGCCAAGACGGGACAGGGGCTGGGAGGGTACCCCTCCACTTT
. TRBJ1-5 TRBD1 TRBV7-9 CASSFVGQANQPQHF TGTGCCAGCAGCTTTGTTGGACAGGCCAATCAGCCCCAGCATTTT
. TRBJ2-2 . TRBV7-9 CASSLARLLVGELFF TGTGCCAGCAGCTTAGCCAGGCTTTTGGTCGGGGAGCTGTTTTTT
. TRBJ1-1 . TRBV27 CASSPLMNTEAFF TGTGCCAGCAGTCCCTTAATGAACACTGAAGCTTTCTTT
. TRBJ2-7 . TRBV5-6 CASSFSFVGYEQYF TGTGCCAGCAGCTTCTCTTTCGTCGGCTACGAGCAGTACTTC
. TRBJ2-7 TRBD2 TRBV4-1 CASRPTSGGAYEQYF TGCGCCAGCAGACCTACTAGCGGGGGGGCCTACGAGCAGTACTTC
. TRBJ2-7 . TRBV4-1 CASKGNSYEQYF TGCGCCAGTAAGGGGAACTCCTACGAGCAGTACTTC
. TRBJ2-7 . TRBV4-1 CASSQVPGQNYEQYF TGCGCCAGCAGCCAGGTTCCCGGGCAAAACTACGAGCAGTACTTC